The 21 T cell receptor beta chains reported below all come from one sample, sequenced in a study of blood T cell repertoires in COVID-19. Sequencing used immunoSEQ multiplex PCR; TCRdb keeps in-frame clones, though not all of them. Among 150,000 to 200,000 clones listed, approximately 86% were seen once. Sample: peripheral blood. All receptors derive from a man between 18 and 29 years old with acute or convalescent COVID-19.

The CDR3 is CASSQGQGRQYF. CDR3 nucleotides: TGTGCCAGCAGCCAGGGACAGGGGCGGCAGTACTTC. The rearrangement joins TRBV3-1 (or the pseudogene TRBV3-2) to TRBJ2-7; 10 bases map to TRBD1. In germline, CDR1 is LGHDT, CDR2 YNNKEL (reference sequence). This CDR3 spans 12 amino acids. V shed 3 bases and J 9 bases; nucleotides not matched to a gene: 2.

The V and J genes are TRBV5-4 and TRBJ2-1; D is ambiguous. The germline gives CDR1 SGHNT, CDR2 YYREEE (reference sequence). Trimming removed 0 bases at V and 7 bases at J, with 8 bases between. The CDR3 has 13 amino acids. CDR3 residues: CASSLVSVNEQFF. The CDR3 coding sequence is TGTGCCAGCAGCTTGGTCTCGGTAAATGAGCAGTTCTTC.

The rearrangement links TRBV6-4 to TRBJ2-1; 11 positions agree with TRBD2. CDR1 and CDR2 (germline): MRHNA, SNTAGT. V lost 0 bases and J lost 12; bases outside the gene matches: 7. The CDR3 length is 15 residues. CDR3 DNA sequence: TGTGCCAGCAGTGACTCAGGTAGCGGGGGGGCCGCGCAGTTCTTC. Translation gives CASSDSGSGGAAQFF.

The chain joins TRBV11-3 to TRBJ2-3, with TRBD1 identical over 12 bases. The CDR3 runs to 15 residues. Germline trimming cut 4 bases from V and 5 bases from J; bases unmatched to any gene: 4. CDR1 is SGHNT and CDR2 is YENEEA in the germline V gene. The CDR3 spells CASSSGQGALDTQYF. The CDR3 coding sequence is TGTGCCAGCAGCTCGGGACAGGGGGCTTTAGATACGCAGTATTTT. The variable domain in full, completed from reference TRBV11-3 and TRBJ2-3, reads EAGVVQSPRYKIIEKKQPVAFWCNPISGHNTLYWYLQNLGQGPELLIRYENEEAVDDSQLPKDRFSAERLKGVDSTLKIQPAELGDSAVYLCASSSGQGALDTQYFGPGTRLTVL.

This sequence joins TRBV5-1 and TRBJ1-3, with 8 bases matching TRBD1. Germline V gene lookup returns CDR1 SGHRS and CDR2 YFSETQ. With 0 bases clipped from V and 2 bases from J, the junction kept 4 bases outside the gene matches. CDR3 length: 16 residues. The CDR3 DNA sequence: TGCGCCAGCAGCTTGGCCGCAGGGGGCACTGGAAACACCATATATTTT. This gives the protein CASSLAAGGTGNTIYF.

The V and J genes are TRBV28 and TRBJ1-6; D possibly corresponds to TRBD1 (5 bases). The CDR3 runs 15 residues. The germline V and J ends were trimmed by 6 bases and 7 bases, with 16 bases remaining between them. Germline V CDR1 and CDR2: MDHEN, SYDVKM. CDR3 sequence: CASRFPGTSNSPLHF. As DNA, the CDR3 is TGTGCCAGCAGATTTCCCGGGACTTCAAATTCACCCCTCCACTTT.

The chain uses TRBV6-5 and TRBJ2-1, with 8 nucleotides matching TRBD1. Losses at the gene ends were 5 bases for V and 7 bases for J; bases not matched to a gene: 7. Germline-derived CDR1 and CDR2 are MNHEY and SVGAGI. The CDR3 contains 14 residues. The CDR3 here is CASSRNGQGNEQFF. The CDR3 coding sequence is TGTGCCAGCAGTAGAAACGGACAGGGAAATGAGCAGTTCTTC.

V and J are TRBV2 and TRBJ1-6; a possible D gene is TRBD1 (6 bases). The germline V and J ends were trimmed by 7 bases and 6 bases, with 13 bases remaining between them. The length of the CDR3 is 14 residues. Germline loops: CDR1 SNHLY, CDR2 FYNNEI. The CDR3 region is CASTKGVFNSPLHF. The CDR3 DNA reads TGTGCCAGCACCAAGGGGGTATTTAATTCACCCCTCCACTTT. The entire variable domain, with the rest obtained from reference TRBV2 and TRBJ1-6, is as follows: EPEVTQTPSHQVTQMGQEVILRCVPISNHLYFYWYRQILGQKVEFLVSFYNNEISEKSEIFDDQFSVERPDGSNFTLKIRSTKLEDSAMYFCASTKGVFNSPLHFGNGTRLTVT.

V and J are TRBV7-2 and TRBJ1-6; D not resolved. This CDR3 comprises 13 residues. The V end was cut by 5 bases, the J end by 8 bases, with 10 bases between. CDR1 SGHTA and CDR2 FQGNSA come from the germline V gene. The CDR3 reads CASSPGFYSPLHF. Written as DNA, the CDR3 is TGTGCCAGCAGCCCCGGGTTTTATTCACCCCTCCACTTT.

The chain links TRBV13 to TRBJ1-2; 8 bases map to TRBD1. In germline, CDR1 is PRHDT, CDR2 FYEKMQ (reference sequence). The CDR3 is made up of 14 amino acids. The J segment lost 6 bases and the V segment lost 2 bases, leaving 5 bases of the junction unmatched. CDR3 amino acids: CASSLRQGANGYTF. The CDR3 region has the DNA TGTGCCAGCAGCTTAAGGCAGGGGGCAAATGGCTACACCTTC.

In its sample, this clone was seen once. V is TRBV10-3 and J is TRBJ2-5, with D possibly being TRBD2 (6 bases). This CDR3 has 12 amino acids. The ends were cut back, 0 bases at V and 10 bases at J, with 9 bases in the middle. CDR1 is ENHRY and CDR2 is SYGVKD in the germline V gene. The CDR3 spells CAISESGAGQYF. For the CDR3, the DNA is TGTGCCATCAGTGAGTCGGGAGCGGGCCAGTACTTC.

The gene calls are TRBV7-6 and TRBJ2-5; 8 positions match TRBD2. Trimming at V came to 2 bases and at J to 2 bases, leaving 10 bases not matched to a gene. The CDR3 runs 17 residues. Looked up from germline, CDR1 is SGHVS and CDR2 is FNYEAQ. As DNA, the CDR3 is TGTGCCAGCAGCTTATTTATGGCGGGGGGCGGGCAAGAGACCCAGTACTTC. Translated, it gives CASSLFMAGGGQETQYF. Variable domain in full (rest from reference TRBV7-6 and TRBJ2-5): GAGVSQSPRYKVTKRGQDVALRCDPISGHVSLYWYRQALGQGPEFLTYFNYEAQQDKSGLPNDRFSAERPEGSISTLTIQRTEQRDSAMYRCASSLFMAGGGQETQYFGPGTRLLVL.

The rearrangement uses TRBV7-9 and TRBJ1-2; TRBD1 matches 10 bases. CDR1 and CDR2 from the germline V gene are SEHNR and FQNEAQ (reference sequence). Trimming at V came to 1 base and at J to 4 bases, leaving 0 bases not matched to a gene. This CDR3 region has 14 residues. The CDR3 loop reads CASSLGDRGYGYTF. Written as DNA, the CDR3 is TGTGCCAGCAGCTTAGGGGACAGGGGCTATGGCTACACCTTC. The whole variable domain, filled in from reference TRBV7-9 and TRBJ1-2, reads DTGVSQNPRHKITKRGQNVTFRCDPISEHNRLYWYRQTLGQGPEFLTYFQNEAQLEKSRLLSDRFSAERPKGSFSTLEIQRTEQGDSAMYLCASSLGDRGYGYTFGSGTRLTVV.

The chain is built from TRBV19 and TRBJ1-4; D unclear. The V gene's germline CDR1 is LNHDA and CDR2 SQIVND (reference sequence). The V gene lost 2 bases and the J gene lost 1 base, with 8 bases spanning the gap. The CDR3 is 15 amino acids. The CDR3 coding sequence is TGTGCCAGTAGTATATCCTCCCTAACTAATGAAAAACTGTTTTTT. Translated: CASSISSLTNEKLFF.

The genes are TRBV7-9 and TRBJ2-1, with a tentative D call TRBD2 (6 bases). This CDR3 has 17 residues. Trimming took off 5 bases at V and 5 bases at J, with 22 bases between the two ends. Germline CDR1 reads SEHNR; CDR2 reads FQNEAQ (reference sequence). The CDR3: CASSPTPGGFEDNEQFF. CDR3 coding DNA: TGTGCCAGCAGCCCAACTCCTGGGGGGTTTGAGGACAATGAGCAGTTCTTC.

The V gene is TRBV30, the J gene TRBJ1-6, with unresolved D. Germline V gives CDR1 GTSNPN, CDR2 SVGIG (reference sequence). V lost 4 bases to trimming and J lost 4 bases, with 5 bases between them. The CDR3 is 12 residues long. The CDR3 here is CAWNYYNSPLHF. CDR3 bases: TGTGCCTGGAACTATTATAATTCACCCCTCCACTTT.

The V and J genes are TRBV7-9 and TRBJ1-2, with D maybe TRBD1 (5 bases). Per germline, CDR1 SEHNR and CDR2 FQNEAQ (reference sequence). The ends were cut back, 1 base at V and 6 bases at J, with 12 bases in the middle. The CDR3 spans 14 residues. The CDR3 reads CASSLGAGVNGYTF. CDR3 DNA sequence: TGTGCCAGCAGCTTAGGGGCGGGGGTTAATGGCTACACCTTC.

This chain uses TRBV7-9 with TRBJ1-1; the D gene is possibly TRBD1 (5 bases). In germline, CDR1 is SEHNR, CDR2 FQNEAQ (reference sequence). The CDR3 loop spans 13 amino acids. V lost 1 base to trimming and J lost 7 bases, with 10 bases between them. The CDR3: CASSLVAGDEAFF. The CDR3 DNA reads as TGTGCCAGCAGCTTAGTCGCGGGGGATGAAGCTTTCTTT.

The CDR3 sequence is CASSEGPGRYQPQHF. The CDR3 DNA follows: TGTGCCAGCAGTGAAGGTCCAGGCCGTTATCAGCCCCAGCATTTT. The chain employs TRBV2 and TRBJ1-5; D remains ambiguous. In germline, CDR1 is SNHLY, CDR2 FYNNEI. The CDR3 runs 15 residues. V was cut by 1 base and J by 5 bases, with 12 bases left in between. Full variable domain (missing parts from reference TRBV2 and TRBJ1-5): EPEVTQTPSHQVTQMGQEVILRCVPISNHLYFYWYRQILGQKVEFLVSFYNNEISEKSEIFDDQFSVERPDGSNFTLKIRSTKLEDSAMYFCASSEGPGRYQPQHFGDGTRLSIL.

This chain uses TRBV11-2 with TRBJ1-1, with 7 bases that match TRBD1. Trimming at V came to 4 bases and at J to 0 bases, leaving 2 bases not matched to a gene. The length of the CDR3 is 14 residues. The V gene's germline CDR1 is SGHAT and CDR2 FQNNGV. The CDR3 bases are TGTGCCAGCAGCTCGACAGGGTTGAACACTGAAGCTTTCTTT. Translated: CASSSTGLNTEAFF.

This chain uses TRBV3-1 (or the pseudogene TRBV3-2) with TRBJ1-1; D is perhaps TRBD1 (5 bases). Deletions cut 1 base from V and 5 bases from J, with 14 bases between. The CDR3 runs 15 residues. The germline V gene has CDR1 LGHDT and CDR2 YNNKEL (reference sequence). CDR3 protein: CASSQGGAFRTEAFF. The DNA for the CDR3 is TGTGCCAGCAGCCAAGGGGGCGCGTTTAGGACTGAAGCTTTCTTT.